The rows below give T cell receptor beta chains drawn from one sample of a study of memory B cells and T cells in multiple sclerosis. Sequenced by immunoSEQ multiplex PCR; TCRdb stores in-frame clones only, minus some. The sample shows over 35,000 clones, roughly 87% of them seen only once. These TCRs are of unknown antigen specificity. Sequencing was carried out using PBMCs from blood kept in culture. Receptors were obtained from a human donor with multiple sclerosis. CDR3s include the opening cysteine and the closing phenylalanine or tryptophan. Fields, in order: clone size, J gene, D gene, V gene, CDR3 DNA, CDR3 protein. The D gene is left open where the match is weak. A clone size is listed for some rows: how often the clone was seen (once, few, many), or a class if it is expanded.

.,TRBJ1-1,.,TRBV6-6,TGTGCCAGCAGTTACATTGTAGGGCGGCCTGATGACTTT,CASSYIVGRPDDF
.,TRBJ1-1,.,TRBV20-1,TGCAGTGCTAGGGTGAACACTGAAGCTTTCTTT,CSARVNTEAFF
.,TRBJ1-3,.,TRBV4-3,TGCGCCAGCAGCCAAGTTATCCCTGGAAACACCATATATTTT,CASSQVIPGNTIYF
.,TRBJ2-7,.,TRBV9,TGTGCCAGCAGCGCCCGGGGGACCGTCAGCGAGCAGTACTTC,CASSARGTVSEQYF
.,TRBJ1-2,.,TRBV7-9,TGTGCCAGCAGCTTTAGGGTCGGCTACACCTTC,CASSFRVGYTF
.,TRBJ2-7,TRBD2,TRBV5-8,TGTGCCAGCAGCCTTAGCGGGGGGTGGTCCTACGAGCAGTACTTC,CASSLSGGWSYEQYF
.,TRBJ1-2,.,TRBV5-1,TGCGCCAGCAGCTTGGATCCCTCCCCATATGGCTACACCTTC,CASSLDPSPYGYTF
.,TRBJ2-2,.,TRBV19,TGTGCCACCAAGCAAGGAGAGGACACCGGGGAGCTGTTTTTT,CATKQGEDTGELFF
.,TRBJ1-4,.,TRBV4-1,TGCGCCAGCAGCCAAGAGGGCCAGGTTTATGAAAAACTGTTTTTT,CASSQEGQVYEKLFF
few,TRBJ2-7,.,TRBV6-5,TGTGCCAGCAGGAGGACTGCCTACGAGCAGTACTTC,CASRRTAYEQYF
few,TRBJ2-6,TRBD1,TRBV18,TGTGCCAGCTCACCCCTCCCTGGGACAGGGGGCTTCGGTGGGGCCAACGTCCTGACTTTC,CASSPLPGTGGFGGANVLTF
few,TRBJ1-6,TRBD1,TRBV27,TGTGCCAGCAGTTTATCCGGGACAGTCTATAATTCACCCCTCCACTTT,CASSLSGTVYNSPLHF
.,TRBJ1-2,.,TRBV27,TGTGCCAGCAGTACTCTCTCAGGTGGCTACACCTTC,CASSTLSGGYTF
.,TRBJ2-3,TRBD2,TRBV2,TGTGCCAGCAGTGGGGGGACTAGCGGCCGCACAGATACGCAGTATTTT,CASSGGTSGRTDTQYF
.,TRBJ1-1,.,TRBV5-1,TGCGCCAGCAGCAGTAATCAGGGTGCGTACACTGAAGCTTTCTTT,CASSSNQGAYTEAFF
.,TRBJ2-5,.,TRBV7-7,TGTGCTAGCAGCTTAGGTACAGGGGCGGGATTGGAGACCCAGTACTTC,CASSLGTGAGLETQYF
.,TRBJ1-3,.,TRBV4-1,TGCGCCAGCAGCCAAGCACCACTTTCTGGAAACACCATATATTTT,CASSQAPLSGNTIYF
.,TRBJ1-5,TRBD1,TRBV19,TGTGCCAGTAGTCTGAACAGGGGAAGGAATCAGCCCCAGCATTTT,CASSLNRGRNQPQHF
once,TRBJ1-1,.,TRBV6-1,TGTGCCAGCAGAGTGGAACAGCACATGAACACTGAAGCTTTCTTT,CASRVEQHMNTEAFF
.,TRBJ2-7,.,TRBV20-1,TGCAGTGCCAGTAGGGGCTACGAGCAGTACTTC,CSASRGYEQYF
.,TRBJ1-1,.,TRBV6-5,TGTGCCAGCAGTTACTCAAGTCACACTGAAGCTTTCTTT,CASSYSSHTEAFF
.,TRBJ1-1,TRBD1,TRBV7-2,TGTGCCAGCAGCCGGGACAGGATGAACACTGAAGCTTTCTTT,CASSRDRMNTEAFF
.,TRBJ2-7,.,TRBV7-2,TGTGCCAGCAGCTTAGTTCCCGGAGCCTACGAGCAGTACTTC,CASSLVPGAYEQYF
.,TRBJ2-3,TRBD2,TRBV2,TGTGCCGGCAGTTTTAGCGGGGGGGATGTCACAGATACGCAGTATTTT,CAGSFSGGDVTDTQYF
.,TRBJ2-1,.,TRBV6-4,TGTGCCAGCAGTCCAGGACACATGGAGGGCCATGAGCAGTTCTTC,CASSPGHMEGHEQFF
.,TRBJ2-2,TRBD1,TRBV7-9,TGTGCCAGCAGCCCCGGGACAGGGGACACCGGGGAGCTGTTTTTT,CASSPGTGDTGELFF
.,TRBJ1-5,.,TRBV5-1,TGCGCCAGCAGTCTTACAGGTTATAGCAATCAGCCCCAGCATTTT,CASSLTGYSNQPQHF
.,TRBJ1-2,TRBD1,TRBV18,TGTGCCAGCCAGTCCCCGGGACAGCGACTATATGGCTACACCTTC,CASQSPGQRLYGYTF
.,TRBJ2-3,.,TRBV14,TGTGCCAGCAGCCCAGCGGCTAGTTGGGCTAGCACAGATACGCAGTATTTT,CASSPAASWASTDTQYF
.,TRBJ1-1,.,TRBV9,TGTGCCAGCAGCGTAGTTGGGACCCCGGGCACTGAAGCTTTCTTT,CASSVVGTPGTEAFF
.,TRBJ2-7,TRBD1,TRBV10-2,TGCGCCAGCAGTAACCAGCAGGGGGTAGTTGTCGAGCAGTACTTC,CASSNQQGVVVEQYF
.,TRBJ1-6,.,TRBV6-5,TGTGCCAGCAGGGTCGGGACGGATAATTCACCCCTCCACTTT,CASRVGTDNSPLHF
.,TRBJ1-1,.,TRBV4-1,TGCGCCAGCAGCCAAGCGCGGCAGGGAGACACTGAAGCTTTCTTT,CASSQARQGDTEAFF
.,TRBJ1-1,.,TRBV7-2,TGTGCCAGCAGCTTAGATCCGGGCGGGGCACAAGCTTTCTTT,CASSLDPGGAQAFF
.,TRBJ1-1,TRBD1,TRBV9,TGTGCCAGCAGCGAGACAGGGGGCCGAACTGAAGCTTTCTTT,CASSETGGRTEAFF
.,TRBJ1-5,.,TRBV6-1,TGTGCCAGCAGTGAACGGACAGCCGCCGATCAGCCCCAGCATTTT,CASSERTAADQPQHF
.,TRBJ2-3,.,TRBV6-1,TGTGCCAGCAGTGTGGACGTCACTAGCACAGATACGCAGTATTTT,CASSVDVTSTDTQYF
.,TRBJ2-1,.,TRBV18,TGTGCCAGCTCACCAAGGGATGAGCAGTTCTTC,CASSPRDEQFF
.,TRBJ1-2,.,TRBV6-1,TGTGCCAGCTCCCCCCTGGGAGGTGGCTACACCTTC,CASSPLGGGYTF
.,TRBJ2-7,TRBD1,TRBV6-5,TGTGCCAGCAGTTCATACGGGACAGTGGTCTACGAGCAGTACTTC,CASSSYGTVVYEQYF
once,TRBJ2-2,TRBD1,TRBV28,TGTGCCAGCAGCTCCTTCGGGACAGTTAACACCGGGGAGCTGTTTTTT,CASSSFGTVNTGELFF
.,TRBJ2-3,TRBD1,TRBV7-3,TGTGCCAGCAGCCCTGTGAGGGGGACAGGGGACCTAGATACGCAGTATTTT,CASSPVRGTGDLDTQYF
medium-sized,TRBJ1-1,.,TRBV4-3,TGCGCCAGCAGCCAAGATCGGAACACTGAAGCTTTCTTT,CASSQDRNTEAFF
few,TRBJ1-5,.,TRBV19,TGTGCCAGTAGTCGATACGCTGAAGGCAATCAGCCCCAGCATTTT,CASSRYAEGNQPQHF
once,TRBJ2-3,TRBD2,TRBV4-3,TGCGCCAGCAGCCAAGTACTAGCGGGGAGCACAGATACGCAGTATTTT,CASSQVLAGSTDTQYF
.,TRBJ2-5,TRBD2,TRBV11-2,TGTGCCAGCAGCTTAGGCGGACTAGCGGGGAAACAAGAGACCCAGTACTTC,CASSLGGLAGKQETQYF
.,TRBJ1-6,TRBD1,TRBV6-6,TGTGCCAGCAGTTACGACAGGGATAATTCACCCCTCCACTTT,CASSYDRDNSPLHF
.,TRBJ2-7,TRBD1,TRBV27,TGTGCCAGCAGTTTTCTCAACAGGGGAAGCGAGCAGTACTTC,CASSFLNRGSEQYF
.,TRBJ1-3,.,TRBV7-9,TGTGCCAGCGGCTTAAGGGGGTCTGGAAACACCATATATTTT,CASGLRGSGNTIYF
few,TRBJ2-7,.,TRBV7-9,TGTGCCAGCAGCCCCTTGGGGGGTGAGCAGTACTTC,CASSPLGGEQYF
.,TRBJ2-7,.,TRBV7-8,TGTGCCAGCAGCTTAGGGACTACCTTATTCTACGAGCAGTACTTC,CASSLGTTLFYEQYF
few,TRBJ2-1,.,TRBV10-1,TGCGCCAGCAGTGAGTCAGGGGGCTACAATGAGCAGTTCTTC,CASSESGGYNEQFF
.,TRBJ2-7,.,TRBV28,TGTGCCAGCAGTATCAGGACAACCTACGAGCAGTACTTC,CASSIRTTYEQYF
.,TRBJ1-1,.,TRBV27,TGTGCCAGCACCCCGACAGCTGGCACTGAAGCTTTCTTT,CASTPTAGTEAFF
.,TRBJ1-1,TRBD1,TRBV2,TGTGCCAGCAGCCAACAGGGGGCTTCGAACACTGAAGCTTTCTTT,CASSQQGASNTEAFF
once,TRBJ2-3,TRBD2,TRBV27,TGTGCCAGCAGCTTTATATTACTAGCGGGGAACACAGATACGCAGTATTTT,CASSFILLAGNTDTQYF
.,TRBJ1-5,.,TRBV27,TGTGCCAGCAGTTTACGGGGAATTCAGCCCCAGCATTTT,CASSLRGIQPQHF
.,TRBJ1-1,.,TRBV5-1,TGCGCCAGCAGCTTGGGAGGGGTCACTGAAGCTTTCTTT,CASSLGGVTEAFF